These 2 T cell receptor beta chains were all obtained from the same sample, sequenced in a study of blood T cell repertoires in COVID-19. Assay used: immunoSEQ multiplex PCR; TCRdb lists only in-frame clones, some missing. The profile shows about 220,000 clones, 82% of them singletons. The sequenced sample was peripheral blood. The receptors here all came from a woman between 70 and 85 years old with COVID-19, enrolled during active disease.

This chain links TRBV5-1 with TRBJ1-4; D may be TRBD1 (5 bases). Trimming cost V 4 bases and J 3 bases, with 10 bases left between them. The CDR3 extends over 14 amino acids. The germline V gene encodes CDR1 SGHRS and CDR2 YFSETQ. The CDR3 sequence: CASSQGLANEKLFF. In nucleotides, the CDR3 is TGCGCCAGCAGCCAGGGTTTGGCTAATGAAAAACTGTTTTTT.

CDR3 in DNA: TGTGCCAGCAGCTCCCCCACCGGGACAGGGGGCGAAAAACTGTTTTTT. Protein product: CASSSPTGTGGEKLFF. The J gene is TRBJ1-4, the V gene TRBV7-3; 12 nucleotides match TRBD1. Germline values: CDR1 SGHTA, CDR2 FQGTGA. V lost 4 bases to trimming and J lost 8 bases; unmatched junction nucleotides: 8. CDR3 size: 16 residues.